This is a list of T cell receptor beta chains from one sample in a study of blood T cell repertoires in COVID-19. TCRdb's copy holds only in-frame clones and misses some; the assay was immunoSEQ multiplex PCR. This table has some 200,000 clones, 75% to 85% appearing once. The material sequenced was peripheral blood. These receptors originate from a woman between 40 and 50 years old who had recovered from COVID-19. Each CDR3 is given with its conserved first and last residue. The D gene is left open where the match is weak. The listing skips clone size in some rows; elsewhere it reads once, few, many or a size class.

d_gene	abundance	j_gene	v_gene	CDR3nt	CDR3aa
-	-	TRBJ2-7	TRBV13	TGTGCCAGCAGCTTTGGAGGACTTACCTACGAGCAGTACTTC	CASSFGGLTYEQYF
TRBD1	-	TRBJ1-1	TRBV28	TGTGCCAGCAGTGACGGGGGGACAGGGCAAACTGAAGCTTTCTTT	CASSDGGTGQTEAFF
-	-	TRBJ2-7	TRBV6-5	TGTGCCAGCCGAGCGACCGCCATCATCTACGAGCAGTACTTC	CASRATAIIYEQYF
-	few	TRBJ2-2	TRBV19	TGTGCCAGTAGTATAGCAGGCAGGGGGGTGCGGGAGCTGTTTTTT	CASSIAGRGVRELFF
TRBD1	-	TRBJ2-7	TRBV9	TGTGCCAGCAGCGCAACAGGGGGCGGCGAGCAGTACTTC	CASSATGGGEQYF
TRBD2	-	TRBJ2-1	TRBV24-1	TGTGCCACCAGTGATTCCGGGCTAGCGGGGGATCTCAATGAGCAGTTCTTC	CATSDSGLAGDLNEQFF
-	few	TRBJ1-6	TRBV2	TGTGCCAGCAGTGAAGCATCAGCGGGTTATAATTCACCCCTCCACTTT	CASSEASAGYNSPLHF
TRBD2	-	TRBJ2-1	TRBV11-3	TGTGCCAGCAGCTTCCTACTAGCGGGGGGGCCTGGTATGATCTTC	CASSFLLAGGPGMIF
-	-	TRBJ2-2	TRBV10-1	TGCGCCAGCAGTTTCCCCCCGGTATATGGCGGGGAGCTGTTTTTT	CASSFPPVYGGELFF
-	-	TRBJ2-5	TRBV6-5	TGTGCCAGCAGTTACGCTTTTGCGGCAGAAGAGACCCAGTACTTC	CASSYAFAAEETQYF
TRBD2	-	TRBJ2-1	TRBV6-5	TGTGCCAGCACTGGGGGGGGCTCCTACAATGAGCAGTTCTTC	CASTGGGSYNEQFF
-	few	TRBJ2-1	TRBV10-1	TGCGCCAGCAGCCTCTCGCGGACTAACAATGAGCAGTTCTTC	CASSLSRTNNEQFF
TRBD2	-	TRBJ2-3	TRBV6-5	TGTGCCAGCAGTTACTCCCGGACTAGCGGGGGGGCCACGCAGTATTTT	CASSYSRTSGGATQYF
-	-	TRBJ1-6	TRBV13	TGTGCCAGCAGCTTAATCTTCCAGGGACTTTTAGGATCACCCCTCCACTTT	CASSLIFQGLLGSPLHF
-	-	TRBJ2-7	TRBV11-1	TGTGCCAGCAGCTTAGGCGCGGGGAGTCTCTACGAGCAGTACTTC	CASSLGAGSLYEQYF
-	once	TRBJ1-5	TRBV6-2/TRBV6-3	TGTGCCAGCAGTTTCAGTAATAATCAGCCCCAGCATTTT	CASSFSNNQPQHF
TRBD1	-	TRBJ1-1	TRBV5-4	TGTGCCAGCAGCGAGGGACAGGGGAACACTGAAGCTTTCTTT	CASSEGQGNTEAFF
TRBD1	-	TRBJ2-3	TRBV28	TGTGCCAGCAGTTTAATAACCGGGACAGGGGTTACTAGCACAGATACGCAGTATTTT	CASSLITGTGVTSTDTQYF
-	-	TRBJ1-5	TRBV19	TGTGCCAGTAGTATCTGGGGCGACAATCAGCCCCAGCATTTT	CASSIWGDNQPQHF
-	-	TRBJ2-7	TRBV7-2	TGTGCCAGCAGCTTAGGTCTAGCCAATCCCGAGCAGTACTTC	CASSLGLANPEQYF
-	-	TRBJ1-6	TRBV21-1	TGTGCCAGTCCGGGACAGACAAATTCACCCCTCCACTTT	CASPGQTNSPLHF
TRBD1	-	TRBJ1-2	TRBV6-2/TRBV6-3	TGTGCCAGCAGTTACGAACAGGGGGCGTACGGCTACACCTTC	CASSYEQGAYGYTF
-	once	TRBJ2-7	TRBV24-1	TGTGCCACCAGTGATCCCCAGGGGAGTGGGAACGAGCAGTACTTC	CATSDPQGSGNEQYF
-	-	TRBJ1-3	TRBV3-1/TRBV3-2	TGTGCCAGCAGCCAAGAGGCAGGGGCCTCTGGAAACACCATATATTTT	CASSQEAGASGNTIYF
-	-	TRBJ1-5	TRBV3-1/TRBV3-2	TGTGCCAGCAGCCAATCGGACATACTACAGCCCCAGCATTTT	CASSQSDILQPQHF
-	-	TRBJ2-1	TRBV5-1	TGCGCCAGCAGCCTGGGCCGGGACTCACACTACAATGAGCAGTTCTTC	CASSLGRDSHYNEQFF
-	-	TRBJ2-1	TRBV30	TGTGCCTGGAGTGATAGCGCCTACAATGAGCAGTTCTTC	CAWSDSAYNEQFF
-	once	TRBJ2-2	TRBV7-2	TGTGCCAGCAGCTGGCGACAGTCTCTCGGCACCGGGGAGCTGTTTTTT	CASSWRQSLGTGELFF
TRBD2	-	TRBJ2-1	TRBV3-1/TRBV3-2	TGTGCCAGCAGCACATCCTGGGAGGGTAACGAGCAGTTCTTC	CASSTSWEGNEQFF
-	once	TRBJ2-5	TRBV6-5	TGTGCCAGCGGGACTGTTTTGGAGACCCAGTACTTC	CASGTVLETQYF
-	-	TRBJ2-2	TRBV3-1/TRBV3-2	TGTGCCAGCAGCCAAGCGTCAGGGTCAGCCGGGGAGCTGTTTTTT	CASSQASGSAGELFF
TRBD1	-	TRBJ2-7	TRBV27	TGTGCCAGCAGTGGGGCCGGGACAGGGGTGGACGAGCAGTACTTC	CASSGAGTGVDEQYF
-	-	TRBJ1-3	TRBV23-1	TGCGCCAGCAGGCTGGAGAACCAGAGCTCTGGAAACACCATATATTTT	CASRLENQSSGNTIYF
TRBD2	-	TRBJ2-3	TRBV14	TGTGCCAGCAGCCCTCCCCTAGCGGGGGAAGCAGATACGCAGTATTTT	CASSPPLAGEADTQYF
-	-	TRBJ1-6	TRBV6-5	TGTGCCAGCAGTTACTCTTTCAGTGATAATTCACCCCTCCACTTT	CASSYSFSDNSPLHF
-	-	TRBJ2-7	TRBV9	TGTGCCAGCAGCGTAGTTTCAGATTCCTACGAGCAGTACTTC	CASSVVSDSYEQYF
-	-	TRBJ2-2	TRBV11-2	TGTGCCAGCAGCTTAGAGAGCCGGGAGCTGTTTTTT	CASSLESRELFF